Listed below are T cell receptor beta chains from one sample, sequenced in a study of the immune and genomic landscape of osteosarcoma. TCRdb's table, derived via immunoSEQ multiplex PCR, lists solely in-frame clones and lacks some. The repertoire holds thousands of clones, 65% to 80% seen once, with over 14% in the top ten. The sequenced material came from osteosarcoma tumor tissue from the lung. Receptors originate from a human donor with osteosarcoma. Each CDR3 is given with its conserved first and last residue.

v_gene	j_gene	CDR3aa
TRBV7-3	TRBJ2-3	CASSLYGRDTDTQYF
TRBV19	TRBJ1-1	CASSIVLQGLMNTEAFF
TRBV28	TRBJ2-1	CASRPVPGLATNEQFF
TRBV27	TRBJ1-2	CASSITDRDYTF
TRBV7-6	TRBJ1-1	CASSLGLGGSTEAFF
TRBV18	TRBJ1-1	CASSPTGHVWAFF
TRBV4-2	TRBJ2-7	CASSQDRGDSPYEQYF
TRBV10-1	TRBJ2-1	CASSPPGTRFNEQFF
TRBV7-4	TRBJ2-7	CASSTGTSGSYEQYF
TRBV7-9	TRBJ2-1	CASTLPLGISYNEQFF
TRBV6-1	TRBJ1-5	CASSDLGRPQHF
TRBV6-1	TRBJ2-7	CASSWGLAATYEQYF
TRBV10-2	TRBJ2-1	CAITKGESYNEQFF
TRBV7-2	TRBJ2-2	CASSPTGDSWELFF
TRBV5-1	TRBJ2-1	CASSGGLAGVVNEQFF
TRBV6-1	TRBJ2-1	CATSGGRTGGSEQFF
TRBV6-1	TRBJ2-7	CASSEDGGGYEQYF
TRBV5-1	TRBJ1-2	CASSATGHGYTF
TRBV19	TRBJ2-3	CASSIAGDTDTQYF
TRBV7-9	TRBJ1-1	CASSSWEVNTEAFF
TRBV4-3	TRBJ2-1	CASSQVREDGGYNEQFF
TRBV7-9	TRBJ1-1	CASSQSKTEAFF
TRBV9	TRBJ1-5	CASSEGFRRNQPQHF